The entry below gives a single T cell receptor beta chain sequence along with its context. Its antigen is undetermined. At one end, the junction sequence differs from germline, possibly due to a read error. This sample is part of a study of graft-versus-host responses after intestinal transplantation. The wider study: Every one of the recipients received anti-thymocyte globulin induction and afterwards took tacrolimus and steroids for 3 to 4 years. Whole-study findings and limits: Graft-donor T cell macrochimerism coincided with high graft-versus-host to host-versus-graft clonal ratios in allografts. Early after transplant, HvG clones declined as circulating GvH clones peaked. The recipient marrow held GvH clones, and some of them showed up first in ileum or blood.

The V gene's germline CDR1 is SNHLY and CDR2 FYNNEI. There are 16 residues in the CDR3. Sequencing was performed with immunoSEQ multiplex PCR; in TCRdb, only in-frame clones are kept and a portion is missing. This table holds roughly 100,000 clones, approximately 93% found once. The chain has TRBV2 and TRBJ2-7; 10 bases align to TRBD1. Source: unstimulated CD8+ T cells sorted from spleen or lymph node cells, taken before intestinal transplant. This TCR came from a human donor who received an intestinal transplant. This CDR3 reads CASREGQGHGAYKQYF. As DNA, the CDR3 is TGTGCCAGCAGGGAGGGACAGGGGCACGGGGCCTACAAGCAGTACTTC.